The 15 T cell receptor beta chains below come from one sample, sequenced in a study of T cells in Graves' hyperthyroidism and ophthalmopathy. RNA transcripts gave rise to amplified TCR beta CDR3 regions. HTBI primers drove first-round RT-PCR of the TCR CDR3. Each CDR3 protein gets one entry after TCRdb re-called the multiplex PCR reads with MiXCR. Among under 350,000 distinct CDR3 sequences listed, about a sixth were seen once. The source material was blood. These receptors were collected from a woman aged 55-70 years with Graves' ophthalmopathy.

This clonotype was found many times. The J gene is TRBJ1-6, the V gene TRBV2; D call uncertain. The CDR3 has 13 amino acids. The V gene's germline CDR1 is SNHLY and CDR2 FYNNEI. Between the trimmed V and J ends, which lost 5 bases and 8 bases, there was a span of 10 bases. Written as DNA, the CDR3 is TGTGCCAGCAGTAGGCAGATTGATTCACCCCTCCACTTT. This sequence encodes CASSRQIDSPLHF.

In its sample, this clonotype was seen many times. The chain is built from TRBV5-1 and TRBJ2-7, with a tentative D call TRBD1 (5 bases). The CDR3 totals 14 residues. Trimming stripped 0 bases from V and 3 bases from J, with 10 bases between. The germline V gene encodes CDR1 SGHRS and CDR2 YFSETQ. The CDR3 coding sequence is TGCGCCAGCAGCTTGGGACAGCAGAGCTACGAGCAGTACTTC. This codes for CASSLGQQSYEQYF.

This clonotype was seen many times. This chain links TRBV2 with TRBJ1-2; 7 nucleotides line up with TRBD1. The V and J ends lost 6 bases and 4 bases, in that order; junction bases with no gene match: 11. Germline V gives CDR1 SNHLY, CDR2 FYNNEI. The CDR3 is 15 amino acids. The CDR3 sequence is CASSLDRDSFYGYTF. The CDR3 DNA sequence: TGTGCCAGCAGCCTAGATCGGGACAGCTTCTATGGCTACACCTTC.

This clonotype was detected many times. The chain employs TRBV4-3 and TRBJ2-5; unclear D gene. The V end lost 0 bases, the J end lost 4 bases, and 12 bases lay between the germline ends. Per the germline V gene, CDR1 is LGHNA and CDR2 is YSLEER. The CDR3 spans 15 residues. The CDR3 loop is CASSQELGSGETQYF. The CDR3 DNA is TGCGCCAGCAGCCAAGAACTGGGGTCGGGAGAGACCCAGTACTTC.

The chain combines TRBV13 with TRBJ2-7; 8 nucleotides align to TRBD1. The CDR3 is 15 amino acids. Germline values: CDR1 PRHDT, CDR2 FYEKMQ (reference sequence). Losses at the gene ends were 5 bases for V and 7 bases for J; bases not matched to a gene: 13. The DNA of the CDR3 is TGTGCCAGCAGCCGCCTCGGGCAGGGGGCTGGGGAGCAGTACTTC. It yields the protein CASSRLGQGAGEQYF.

This clonotype was observed a handful of times. The genes are TRBV4-3 and TRBJ2-1; D remains unclear. Trimming shortened V by 0 bases and J by 0 bases, and 12 bases separated the two germline ends. Germline V lookup: CDR1 LGHNA, CDR2 YSLEER. CDR3 length: 17 residues. The chain's CDR3 is CASSQDPKPRSYNEQFF. The CDR3 DNA follows: TGCGCCAGCAGCCAAGATCCCAAGCCCCGCTCCTACAATGAGCAGTTCTTC.

V gene TRBV2 combines with J gene TRBJ1-5; 11 bases line up with TRBD1. V gave up 8 bases and J gave up 3 bases; unmatched junction bases: 9. The CDR3 has 16 residues. Germline V gene data show CDR1 as SNHLY and CDR2 as FYNNEI. The CDR3 region has the DNA TGTGCCAGCGGATGGACAGGGGGCGGTGTCAATCAGCCCCAGCATTTT. Translated, it gives CASGWTGGGVNQPQHF.

This clonotype was seen more than once but under ten times. V is TRBV5-5 and J is TRBJ1-2; D possibly corresponds to TRBD1 (6 bases). V shed 5 bases and J shed 7 bases, with 15 bases lying between them. The CDR3 has 13 residues. Germline V CDR1 and CDR2: SGHKS, YYEKEE (reference sequence). In nucleotides, the CDR3 is TGTGCCAGCAGGTACAGGGATCTTGCTGGCTACACCTTC. Protein sequence: CASRYRDLAGYTF.

This clonotype has ten or more counts. The chain is built from TRBV15 and TRBJ1-2, with TRBD1 matching over 7 bases. CDR1 is LNHNV and CDR2 is YYDKDF in the germline V gene (reference sequence). The ends lost 3 bases at V and 4 bases at J; junction bases unmatched: 5. CDR3 size: 14 residues. The CDR3 sequence is CATSRETGSYGYTF. CDR3 in DNA: TGTGCCACCAGCAGGGAGACAGGGTCCTATGGCTACACCTTC.

A note on this clonotype: Possible read error: a much larger clone is one base away. The V call is TRBV2, the J call TRBJ1-1, with 8 bases lining up with TRBD1. Germline trimming cut 5 bases from V and 1 base from J; bases unmatched to any gene: 6. Germline V gene data show CDR1 as SNHLY and CDR2 as FYNNEI. The CDR3 has 15 residues. CDR3 sequence reads: CASSRTGKENTEAFF. In DNA, the CDR3 is TGTGCCAGCAGTAGGACAGGGAAAGAGAACACTGAAGCTTTCTTT. Full variable domain (rest looked up from reference TRBV2 and TRBJ1-1): EPEVTQTPSHQVTQMGQEVILRCVPISNHLYFYWYRQILGQKVEFLVSFYNNEISEKSEIFDDQFSVERPDGSNFTLKIRSTKLEDSAMYFCASSRTGKENTEAFFGQGTRLTVV.

This clonotype was detected ten times or more. This chain joins TRBV20-1 and TRBJ1-2; D not certain. Trimming shortened V by 4 bases and J by 0 bases, and 6 bases separated the two germline ends. This CDR3 has 12 residues. CDR1 DFQATT and CDR2 SNEGSKA come from the germline V gene (reference sequence). CDR3 bases: TGCAGTGCTACCGACGCTAACTATGGCTACACCTTC. It codes for CSATDANYGYTF.

This clonotype was recorded many times. V is TRBV18 and J is TRBJ2-3; the D is unclear. The CDR3 runs to 14 residues. Germline values: CDR1 KGHSH, CDR2 LQKENI. V dropped 5 bases and J dropped 2 bases, with 11 bases sitting between them. The CDR3 here is CASSRVPYTDTQYF. The CDR3 region has the DNA TGTGCCAGCTCAAGGGTGCCTTACACAGATACGCAGTATTTT.

This clonotype has more than one count but fewer than ten. The chain couples TRBV18 to TRBJ2-5; TRBD2 aligns across 9 bases. The CDR3 runs to 17 residues. V was clipped by 3 bases and J by 2 bases; unmatched bases: 10. Germline V gene data show CDR1 as KGHSH and CDR2 as LQKENI. The CDR3 DNA follows: TGTGCCAGCTCACCCCCCCCGACTAGCGGACTTCAAGAGACCCAGTACTTC. This codes for CASSPPPTSGLQETQYF.

This clonotype was recorded at least ten times. J is TRBJ2-3 and V is TRBV18; D remains ambiguous. The germline V and J ends were trimmed by 1 base and 0 bases, with 8 bases remaining between them. CDR1 is KGHSH and CDR2 is LQKENI in the germline V gene. The length of the CDR3 is 15 residues. CDR3: CASSPLSSSTDTQYF. The CDR3 DNA sequence: TGTGCCAGCTCACCACTCAGTAGCAGCACAGATACGCAGTATTTT.

The chain recombines TRBV7-9 with TRBJ2-7; 8 nucleotides agree with TRBD1. The J segment lost 7 bases and the V segment lost 3 bases, leaving 8 bases of the junction unmatched. The CDR3 has 14 residues. Germline CDR1 is SEHNR and CDR2 is FQNEAQ (reference sequence). The chain's CDR3 is CASSFGGQAREQYF. CDR3 sequence (DNA): TGTGCCAGCAGCTTTGGGGGACAGGCCCGGGAGCAGTACTTC. The whole variable domain, remainder taken from reference TRBV7-9 and TRBJ2-7, is DTGVSQNPRHKITKRGQNVTFRCDPISEHNRLYWYRQTLGQGPEFLTYFQNEAQLEKSRLLSDRFSAERPKGSFSTLEIQRTEQGDSAMYLCASSFGGQAREQYFGPGTRLTVT.